This is a list of T cell receptor beta chains from one sample in a study of tumor and adjacent non-tumor tissue in lung cancer. Each CDR3 protein gets one entry after TCRdb re-called the multiplex PCR reads with MiXCR. The data contain approximately 86,000 distinct CDR3 sequences, approximately 72% of them singletons. Sequencing used lung tumor tissue. The receptors come from a woman in her thirties or forties with non-small cell lung cancer. CDR3s include the opening cysteine and the closing phenylalanine or tryptophan. D genes are given only for firm matches. Clone size is stated in some rows and not others, as once, few, many or a class when expanded.

j_gene | d_gene | v_gene | abundance | CDR3aa | CDR3nt
TRBJ2-6 | TRBD1 | TRBV7-9 | . | CTSSPDRAGTNVLTF | TGTACCAGCAGCCCGGACAGGGCTGGGACCAACGTCCTGACTTTC
TRBJ2-3 | . | TRBV11-3 | . | CASSLRIGGRIDTQYF | TGTGCCAGTAGCCTTCGAATAGGGGGAAGGATAGATACGCAGTATTTC
TRBJ1-5 | . | TRBV24-1 | many | CATGGERNQPQHF | TGTGCCACCGGCGGGGAAAGAAATCAGCCCCAGCATTTT
TRBJ2-7 | TRBD2 | TRBV10-2 | . | CAGSRLAGARAYEQYF | TGCGCCGGCAGCCGACTAGCGGGAGCCCGGGCCTACGAGCAGTATTTC
TRBJ2-1 | . | TRBV11-2 | . | CVSSLVGYNEQFF | TGTGTCAGCAGCCTAGTAGGGTACAATGAGCAGTTCTTC
TRBJ2-2 | . | TRBV6-6 | once | CASSYGARENTGELIF | TGTGCCAGCAGTTATGGGGCCAGGGAGAACACCGGGGAGCTGATTTTT
TRBJ2-5 | . | TRBV11-2 | . | CASSFTIVGIGDTQYF | TGTGCCAGCAGCTTCACAATCGTGGGGATTGGAGATACCCAGTACTTC
TRBJ2-1 | TRBD2 | TRBV20-1 | many | CSALSLAGGLYNEQFF | TGCAGTGCCCTAAGTCTAGCGGGAGGGTTATACAATGAGCAGTTCTTC
TRBJ2-3 | . | TRBV5-1 | . | CASSLVLAGRTDTHYF | TGCGCCAGCAGCTTGGTCCTAGCAGGCCGCACAGATACGCATTATTTT
TRBJ1-1 | . | TRBV11-3 | once | CASSLAGNTETFF | TGCGCCAGCAGCCTAGCGGGGAACACTGAAACTTTCTTT
TRBJ2-7 | TRBD1 | TRBV11-2 | . | CASSLSSTGLGSYDQYF | TGTGCCAGCAGCTTATCTTCGACAGGGTTAGGTTCCTACGACCAATACTTC